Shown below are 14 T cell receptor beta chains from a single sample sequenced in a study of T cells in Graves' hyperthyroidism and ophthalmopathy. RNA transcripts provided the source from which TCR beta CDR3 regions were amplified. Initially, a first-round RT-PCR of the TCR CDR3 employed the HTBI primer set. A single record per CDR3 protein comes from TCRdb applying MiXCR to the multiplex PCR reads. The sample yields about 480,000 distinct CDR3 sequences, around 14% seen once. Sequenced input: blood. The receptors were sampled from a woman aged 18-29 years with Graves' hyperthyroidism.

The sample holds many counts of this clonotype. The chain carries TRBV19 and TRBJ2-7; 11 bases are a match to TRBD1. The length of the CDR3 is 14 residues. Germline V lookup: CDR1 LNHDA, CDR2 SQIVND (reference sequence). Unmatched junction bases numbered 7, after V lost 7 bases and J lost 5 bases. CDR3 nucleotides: TGTGCCAGTAACCCAGGGACAGGGGGGAACGAGCAGTACTTC. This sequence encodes CASNPGTGGNEQYF.

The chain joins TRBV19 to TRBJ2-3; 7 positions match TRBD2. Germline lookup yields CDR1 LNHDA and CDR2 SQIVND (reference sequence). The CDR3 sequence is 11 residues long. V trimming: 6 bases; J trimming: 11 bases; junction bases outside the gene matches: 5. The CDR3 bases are TGTGCCAGTAGGGCGGGAGTAAAGCAGTATTTT. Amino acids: CASRAGVKQYF.

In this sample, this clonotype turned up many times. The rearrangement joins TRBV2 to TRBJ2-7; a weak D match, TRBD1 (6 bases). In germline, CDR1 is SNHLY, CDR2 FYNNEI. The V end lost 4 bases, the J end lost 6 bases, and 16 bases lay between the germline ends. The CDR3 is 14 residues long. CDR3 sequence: CASSVRDRPLEQYF. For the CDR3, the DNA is TGTGCCAGCAGTGTCCGAGACAGGCCACTCGAGCAGTACTTC.

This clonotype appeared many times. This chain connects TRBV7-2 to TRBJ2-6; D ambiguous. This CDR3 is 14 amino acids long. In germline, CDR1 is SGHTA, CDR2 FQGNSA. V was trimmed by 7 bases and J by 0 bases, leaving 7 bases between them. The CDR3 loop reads CASNVNSGANVLTF. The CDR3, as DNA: TGTGCCAGCAATGTAAACTCTGGGGCCAACGTCCTGACTTTC. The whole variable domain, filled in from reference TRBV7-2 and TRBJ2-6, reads GAGVSQSPSNKVTEKGKDVELRCDPISGHTALYWYRQSLGQGLEFLIYFQGNSAPDKSGLPSDRFSAERTGGSVSTLTIQRTQQEDSAVYLCASNVNSGANVLTFGAGSRLTVL.

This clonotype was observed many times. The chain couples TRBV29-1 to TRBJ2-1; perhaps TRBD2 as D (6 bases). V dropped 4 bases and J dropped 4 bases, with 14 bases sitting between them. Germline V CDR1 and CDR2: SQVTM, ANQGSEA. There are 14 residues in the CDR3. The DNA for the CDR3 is TGCAGCGTTGGGGGGGTAGGCCCTTACAATGAGCAGTTCTTC. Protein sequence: CSVGGVGPYNEQFF.

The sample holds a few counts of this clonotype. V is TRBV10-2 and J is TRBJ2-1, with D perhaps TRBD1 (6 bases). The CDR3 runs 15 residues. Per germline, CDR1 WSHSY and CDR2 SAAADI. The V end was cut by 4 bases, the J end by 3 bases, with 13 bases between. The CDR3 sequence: CASSVRGTIYNEQFF. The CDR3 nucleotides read TGCGCCAGCAGTGTGAGGGGGACAATCTACAATGAGCAGTTCTTC.

In nucleotides, the CDR3 is TGTGCCAGCAACGAACCGACTAGCGGAGGCACAGATACGCAGTATTTT. This codes for CASNEPTSGGTDTQYF. The V call is TRBV5-4, the J call TRBJ2-3, with 9 bases fitting TRBD2. After removal of 6 bases from V and 1 base from J, the junction contained 9 bases not matched to a gene. This CDR3 is 16 amino acids long. The germline V gene encodes CDR1 SGHNT and CDR2 YYREEE (reference sequence).

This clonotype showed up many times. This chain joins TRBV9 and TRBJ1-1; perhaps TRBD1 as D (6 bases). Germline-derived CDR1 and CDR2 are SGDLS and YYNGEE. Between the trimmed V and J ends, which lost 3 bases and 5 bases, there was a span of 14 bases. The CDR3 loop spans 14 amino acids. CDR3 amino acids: CASSAIDRRTEAFF. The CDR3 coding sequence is TGTGCCAGCAGCGCCATAGACAGGCGAACTGAAGCTTTCTTT.

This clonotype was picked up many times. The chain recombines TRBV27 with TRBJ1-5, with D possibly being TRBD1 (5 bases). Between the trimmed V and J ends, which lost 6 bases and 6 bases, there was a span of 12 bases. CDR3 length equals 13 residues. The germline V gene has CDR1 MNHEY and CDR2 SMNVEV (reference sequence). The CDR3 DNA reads TGTGCCAGCAGCCAGGGCTGGGGTCAGCCCCAGCATTTT. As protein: CASSQGWGQPQHF.

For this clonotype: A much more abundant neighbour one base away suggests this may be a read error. Here the CDR3 reads CAGRAAGDNEQFF. The CDR3 bases are TGTGCCGGGCGGGCAGCGGGAGATAATGAGCAGTTCTTC. The chain is built from TRBV13 and TRBJ2-1; TRBD2 aligns across 8 bases. This CDR3 comprises 13 residues. Germline V CDR1 and CDR2: PRHDT, FYEKMQ (reference sequence). J lost 7 bases, V lost 11 bases, and 10 bases had no gene match.

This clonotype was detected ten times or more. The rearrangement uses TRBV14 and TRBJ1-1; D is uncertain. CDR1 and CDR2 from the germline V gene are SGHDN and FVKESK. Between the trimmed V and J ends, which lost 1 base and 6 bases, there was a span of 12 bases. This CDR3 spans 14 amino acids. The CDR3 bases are TGTGCCAGCAGCCAAGGTTCCAGGAGAGCTGAAGCTTTCTTT. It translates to CASSQGSRRAEAFF.

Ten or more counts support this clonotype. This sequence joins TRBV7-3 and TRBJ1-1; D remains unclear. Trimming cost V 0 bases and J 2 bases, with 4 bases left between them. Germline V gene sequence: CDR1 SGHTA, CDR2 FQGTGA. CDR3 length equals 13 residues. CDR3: CASSLTDNTEAFF. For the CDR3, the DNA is TGTGCCAGCAGCTTAACCGATAACACTGAAGCTTTCTTT.

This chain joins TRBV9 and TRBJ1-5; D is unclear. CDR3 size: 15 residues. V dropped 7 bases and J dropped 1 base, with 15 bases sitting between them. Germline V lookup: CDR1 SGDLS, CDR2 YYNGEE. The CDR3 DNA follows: TGTGCCAGCTCCCAAGAGGGCTTGAGCAATCAGCCCCAGCATTTT. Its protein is CASSQEGLSNQPQHF.

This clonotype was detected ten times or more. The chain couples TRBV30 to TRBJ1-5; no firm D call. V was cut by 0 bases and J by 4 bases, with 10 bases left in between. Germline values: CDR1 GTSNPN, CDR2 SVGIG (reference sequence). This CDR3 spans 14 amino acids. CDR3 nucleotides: TGTGCCTGGAGTGTATCGGCGGCAAATCAGCCCCAGCATTTT. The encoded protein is CAWSVSAANQPQHF.